One and the same sample provided the 14 T cell receptor beta chains below, sequenced in a study of T cells after yellow fever vaccination. TCRdb re-analysed the 5' RACE reads in MiXCR, keeping a single row per CDR3 protein. This sample has some 320,000 distinct CDR3 sequences; 3.5% to 4.5% occur once, and the top ten carry roughly 19%. The sequenced sample was PBMCs, obtained 15 days after the yellow fever booster vaccination. Every receptor here comes from a man aged 18 to 29 who received the YFV17D yellow fever vaccine.

The sample holds a few counts of this clonotype. Here the CDR3 DNA reads TGCGCCAGCAGCTTTGTAGCGGGGTCCGGGGAGCTGTTTTTT. Its translation: CASSFVAGSGELFF. The chain links TRBV5-1 to TRBJ2-2, with 8 positions matching TRBD2. V shed 2 bases and J 6 bases; nucleotides not matched to a gene: 3. The CDR3 sequence is 14 residues long. Germline V gene lookup returns CDR1 SGHRS and CDR2 YFSETQ.

The CDR3 protein is CASSGTANYGYTF. Written as DNA, the CDR3 is TGTGCCAGCAGCGGCACTGCTAACTATGGCTACACCTTC. The rearrangement links TRBV9 to TRBJ1-2, with D hard to call. CDR1 and CDR2 (germline): SGDLS, YYNGEE. This CDR3 spans 13 amino acids. V lost 3 bases to trimming and J lost 0 bases, with 6 bases between them.

This clonotype has ten or more counts. The chain carries TRBV29-1 and TRBJ2-4; D is perhaps TRBD2 (5 bases). This CDR3 is 12 amino acids long. The V gene's germline CDR1 is SQVTM and CDR2 ANQGSEA. V gave up 6 bases and J gave up 8 bases, with 14 bases separating them. The CDR3 protein is CSVRTPRDIQYF. The CDR3 coding sequence is TGCAGCGTCAGGACTCCGCGGGACATTCAGTACTTC.

This clonotype has at least ten counts. The chain couples TRBV20-1 to TRBJ2-3; 10 positions agree with TRBD2. Germline V gene sequence: CDR1 DFQATT, CDR2 SNEGSKA (reference sequence). The length of the CDR3 is 14 residues. The V segment lost 4 bases and the J segment 5 bases; nucleotides outside the gene matches: 6. The CDR3 here is CSAMSGGAGDTQYF. For the CDR3, the DNA is TGCAGTGCTATGAGCGGGGGGGCTGGAGATACGCAGTATTTT.

The DNA of the CDR3 is TGTGCCAGCAGCCGGACAGGGGATAGCTCCTATAATTCACCCCTCCACTTT. This translates into CASSRTGDSSYNSPLHF. The chain joins TRBV12-3 or TRBV12-4 to TRBJ1-6; TRBD1 matches at 9 bases. The CDR3 runs 17 residues. V trimming: 6 bases; J trimming: 0 bases; junction bases outside the gene matches: 6.

This clonotype was counted many times. This chain uses TRBV5-1 with TRBJ2-5, with TRBD2 matching over 8 bases. The CDR3 totals 15 residues. Trimming cost V 0 bases and J 4 bases; bases outside gene matches: 5. Germline lookup yields CDR1 SGHRS and CDR2 YFSETQ. CDR3 residues: CASSLDSGGLETQYF. DNA of the CDR3: TGCGCCAGCAGCTTGGACAGCGGGGGACTAGAGACCCAGTACTTC.

This clonotype was recorded at least ten times. The DNA for the CDR3 is TGTGCCAGCAGCCTCGGACAGGGCGCCAAAAACATTCAGTACTTC. This codes for CASSLGQGAKNIQYF. This chain joins TRBV6-6 and TRBJ2-4, with 8 bases that match TRBD1. This CDR3 spans 15 amino acids. CDR1 and CDR2 (germline): MNHNY, SVGAGI (reference sequence). Trimming removed 6 bases from V and 1 base from J; junction bases left unmatched: 5.

V usage is TRBV12-3 or TRBV12-4 and J usage is TRBJ2-3; either TRBD1 or TRBD2 may supply D (6 bases each). The V end lost 10 bases, the J end lost 9 bases, and 20 bases lay between the germline ends. This CDR3 spans 13 amino acids. CDR3 sequence (DNA): TGTGCCAAACGGGGGCGGGGTCAGGGGACGCAGTATTTT. Translating gives CAKRGRGQGTQYF.

The chain is built from TRBV19 and TRBJ2-1, with D uncertain. This CDR3 comprises 13 residues. The germline V gene encodes CDR1 LNHDA and CDR2 SQIVND (reference sequence). Trimming cost V 10 bases and J 6 bases, with 16 bases left between them. For the CDR3, the DNA is TGTGCCATATCCGTGGGCTGGGGCAATGAGCAGTTCTTC. This encodes CAISVGWGNEQFF.

In the case of this clonotype: A read error may explain this, as a much larger clone is one base away. This chain uses TRBV7-2 with TRBJ2-1; TRBD1 agrees at 10 bases. The V gene end was trimmed by 4 bases and the J gene end by 9 bases; junction bases not matched to a gene: 9. Germline lookup yields CDR1 SGHTA and CDR2 FQGNSA. The CDR3 totals 15 residues. DNA of the CDR3: TGTGCCAGCAGCTCCCGGGACAGGGGATCTCTTGAGCAGTTCTTC. Its protein is CASSSRDRGSLEQFF.

This clonotype has only a few counts. The CDR3 is CASSLRQGDGDTEAFF. DNA of the CDR3: TGTGCCAGCAGCTTAAGACAGGGCGACGGTGACACTGAAGCTTTCTTT. The chain couples TRBV14 to TRBJ1-1; TRBD1 agrees at 7 bases. The CDR3 is made up of 16 amino acids. The junction had 12 bases not matched to a gene; V was cut back by 5 bases and J by 3 bases. CDR1 is SGHDN and CDR2 is FVKESK in the germline V gene.

This clonotype was counted only a few times. The V gene is TRBV11-2, the J gene TRBJ2-7; D possibly corresponds to TRBD2 (5 bases). V was shortened by 5 bases and J by 1 base, with 6 bases between the two germline ends. This CDR3 contains 12 residues. Germline assignment: CDR1 SGHAT and CDR2 FQNNGV. The CDR3 loop reads CASSGLSYEQYV. In nucleotides, the CDR3 is TGTGCCAGCAGCGGACTGTCCTACGAGCAGTACGTC.

At least ten counts were recorded for this clonotype. This sequence joins TRBV6-5 and TRBJ1-1; 9 bases map to TRBD1. The V gene end was trimmed by 2 bases and the J gene end by 7 bases; junction bases not matched to a gene: 8. The CDR3 covers 15 residues. Germline V gene lookup returns CDR1 MNHEY and CDR2 SVGAGI. DNA for the CDR3: TGTGCCAGCAGTTACCGCGACAGGGGGGAGGGTGAAGCTTTCTTT. This gives the protein CASSYRDRGEGEAFF.

This clonotype was picked up many times. V gene TRBV12-5 combines with J gene TRBJ1-4; no firm D call. Germline V gene sequence: CDR1 LGHNT, CDR2 FRNRAP. The CDR3 has 14 residues. Deletions cut 6 bases from V and 0 bases from J, with 8 bases between. In DNA form, the CDR3 reads TGTGCTAGTGGCTTAGTTCCAACTAATGAAAAACTGTTTTTT. This sequence encodes CASGLVPTNEKLFF.